This TCR beta chain was identified in a study of blood T cell repertoires in COVID-19 (dated by TCRdb to 2020 to 2022). In the study overall: Samples covering the acute and convalescent phases of COVID-19 were provided by collaborators in the United States, Italy and Spain. The material from the prospective study consisted of cDNA or gDNA derived from T cells, B-cell-depleted T cells, or PBMCs. Subjects who had been exposed to COVID-19, were actively infected with it, or had recovered from it provided the deeply sampled blood TCRbeta repertoires that made up the dataset. The repertoires were released in a freely available public database intended as a resource for research on the immune response to SARS-CoV-2. Samples came from the ongoing ImmuneRACE study (first 160 participants) plus 1,254 subjects from 6 global collaborators. Sample metadata almost always included a de-identified subject ID, COVID-19 status, age in years and sex. Where available, HLA class I and class II types were obtained from metadata supplied by the sample provider rather than from assay-based typing.

General findings and caveats noted by the study authors: The amount of clinical and demographic metadata varied by source and participant and was provided uncurated.

TCRbeta CDR3 regions were amplified from genomic DNA using the immunoSEQ Assay, a bias-controlled multiplex PCR. Turning to the authors' computational methods: Nucleated cell counts per sample were estimated from amplification of reference gene primers within the assay. To quantify the absolute abundance of each unique TCRbeta CDR3 rearrangement, sequence reads were collapsed and filtered. For each sample, productive Simpson clonality was calculated as the square root of Simpson's diversity index across productive rearrangements. In its TCRdb copy, this immuneACCESS table keeps in-frame sequences only and misses some clones. Where compared with another copy, unresolved V genes explain less than half of these, and the others have no known cause. V and J calls plus clone size are reproduced from that table; the DNA served to infer D and trimming. This sample holds about 430,000 clones; about 90% were observed only once. Clones ranked in the top ten supply roughly 0.84% of the sample.

Note on this clone: Its target antigen remains unknown. It has no much larger one-base neighbor in the sample; base qualities were not kept.

From a lookup of the germline V gene, CDR1 and CDR2 are KGHDR and SFDVKD. From the cysteine through the phenylalanine, the CDR3 covers 9 amino acids. The retained sequence is limited to the CDR3, 27 bases, with the frame set at the first base. One collaborating source in Seattle enrolled patients while the patients were actively infected and followed the patients over time throughout the course of disease. Each collaborating institution followed its own protocols to collect whole blood in K2EDTA tubes. For TCRbeta analysis, collaborator samples were shipped as frozen whole blood, as isolated PBMCs, or as DNA extracted from either sample type.

The sequence joins TRBV24-1 to TRBJ2-1; the D gene is perhaps TRBD1, from 6 matching bases. The specimen was peripheral blood. This clonotype was sampled from a man younger than 30 with COVID-19, enrolled during active disease. The bases read TGTGCTAGAAGGGCAGGGGAGTTCTTC. Protein translation: CARRAGEFF.